This paragraph reports one TCR beta chain. The antigen is undetermined. The CDR3 has 15 amino acids. The V and J ends lost 1 base and 7 bases respectively, with 14 bases between them. CDR1 is SGHAT, CDR2 FQNNGV, per germline. These data originate in a study of cytotoxic CD8 clonotypes in ibrutinib-treated CLL. Study-wide context: The cohort had ten to eleven relapsed/refractory and over 14 treatment-naive patients, around 18 IGHV unmutated. Overall, some 24 responses were partial and 2 complete; following median roughly 72 months, about 14 patients stayed remitted and around twelve progressed.

Study-level points and caveats: Public clonotypes proved infrequent, and on treatment they shrank or remained steady.

The protocol was immunoSEQ multiplex PCR, while the TCRdb copy is restricted to in-frame clones and leaves out a portion. The sample contains about 92,000 clones, about 74% of which appear only once. This chain links TRBV11-2 with TRBJ2-1; D may be TRBD2 (5 bases). The sequence was obtained from a human donor with chronic lymphocytic leukemia. This material consisted of PBMCs, taken after 24 months of ibrutinib treatment. The CDR3 loop reads CASSLGVAFSNEQFF. DNA of the CDR3: TGTGCCAGCAGCTTAGGGGTAGCGTTTTCAAATGAGCAGTTCTTC.